This entry lists 6 T cell receptor beta chains sequenced from one sample in a study of cytomegalovirus exposure and HLA in healthy donors (dated by TCRdb to between 2016 and 2019). Library method: the immunoSEQ multiplex PCR assay. In TCRdb, the immuneACCESS table is reduced to in-frame sequences with V and J assigned. These tables do not hold every clone; where another copy was compared, an unresolved V gene accounts for under half, and the others remain unexplained. Present in this sample are some 220,000 clones, under 95% of which were seen just once. 0.8% to 1.2% of the sample lies in the top ten. The sequenced sample was PBMCs. The receptors stem from a woman in her late teens or twenties in good health and CMV-seronegative.

This chain connects TRBV10-3 to TRBJ2-1; 10 positions match TRBD2. CDR3 size: 15 residues. V lost 3 bases and J lost 4; bases outside the gene matches: 3. Germline CDR1 ENHRY, CDR2 SYGVKD. The CDR3 DNA follows: TGTGCCATCAGTGACAGGACTAGCGGATACAATGAGCAGTTCTTC. Amino acid sequence: CAISDRTSGYNEQFF.

The V call is TRBV5-6, the J call TRBJ2-1, with TRBD2 matching over 13 bases. V shed 2 bases, J shed 2 bases, and the junction held 7 bases outside the gene matches. Looked up from germline, CDR1 is SGHDT and CDR2 is YYEEEE. CDR3 length equals 18 residues. CDR3 sequence (DNA): TGTGCCAGCAGCTTCTCCTCCGGGACTAGCGGGACCTACAATGAGCAGTTCTTC. This encodes CASSFSSGTSGTYNEQFF.

The chain is built from TRBV5-1 and TRBJ2-3; no firm D call. The CDR3 runs to 12 residues. Germline CDR1 SGHRS, CDR2 YFSETQ. The V gene lost 0 bases and the J gene lost 6 bases, with 5 bases spanning the gap. CDR3 nucleotide sequence: TGCGCCAGCAGCTTGGGGGCGGATACGCAGTATTTT. It translates to CASSLGADTQYF.

The chain joins TRBV7-9 to TRBJ2-4, with TRBD2 as a possible D gene (5 bases). The CDR3 sequence is 12 residues long. The germline V gene has CDR1 SEHNR and CDR2 FQNEAQ (reference sequence). The V end lost 5 bases, the J end lost 9 bases, and 11 bases lay between the germline ends. In DNA form, the CDR3 reads TGTGCCAGCAGCCCGCGCGAGGGCATTCAGTACTTC. It specifies CASSPREGIQYF.

The rearrangement joins TRBV4-1 to TRBJ1-1; D is undetermined. The CDR3 covers 14 residues. The germline V gene encodes CDR1 MGHRA and CDR2 YSYEKL. Trimming shortened V by 3 bases and J by 7 bases, and 15 bases separated the two germline ends. The CDR3 DNA reads as TGCGCCAGCAGCCACCTCCCGCGGGGAAGTGAAGCTTTCTTT. Translated, it gives CASSHLPRGSEAFF.

This clone was recorded once. The chain recombines TRBV25-1 with TRBJ1-3; D perhaps matches TRBD1 (6 bases). From germline, CDR1 is MGHDK and CDR2 SYGVNS. V lost 0 bases, J lost 1 base, and 16 bases lay in between. The CDR3 runs to 18 residues. Written as DNA, the CDR3 is TGTGCCAGCAGTGAATACGATCGCAGCAGGGGATCTGGAAACACCATATATTTT. It translates to CASSEYDRSRGSGNTIYF.